Listed below are T cell receptor beta chains from one sample, sequenced in a study of brain T cells in children with intractable seizures. Here immunoSEQ multiplex PCR was the method, and the copy in TCRdb shows in-frame clones only, minus some. The sample holds about 350,000 clones; roughly 93% are singletons and the top ten take roughly 6%. The sample consisted of peripheral blood, taken 4 to 5 months after surgery. These receptors all come from a boy under two years old with tuberous sclerosis and intractable seizures. Both conserved end residues are part of each CDR3.

>14|TRBV7-9
CASSSIVASYEQYF
>14|TRBV2
CASSERQLNTEAFF
>12|TRBV12-3/TRBV12-4
CASSFSRYGYTF
>11|TRBV5-6
CASSLDTEAFF
>15|TRBV27
CASSFRTGAVGEQFF
>17|TRBV7-9
CASSLNDRVPGANVLTF
>13|TRBV7-8
CASSPGLKTEAFF
>20|TRBV4-1
CASSQVVRDRKGGSDTEAFF
>14|TRBV30
CAWSSGSSYNEQFF
>15|TRBV11-2
CASSLQGYSNQPQHF
>13|TRBV25-1
CASAEGGLGGYTF
>12|TRBV10-3
CAIRGQGYEQYF
>13|TRBV7-9
CASSLGQQETQYF
>15|TRBV5-5
CASSFSGGAQETQYF
>12|TRBV6-1
CASSETGGGYTF
>13|TRBV30
CAWSGRSNQPQHF
>13|TRBV3-1/TRBV3-2
CASSLLDYNEQFF
>14|TRBV27
CASSVGQGDYEQYF
>17|TRBV21-1
CASSIKRGPGSQETQYF
>12|TRBV29-1
CSVGTGSDGYTF
>17|TRBV16
CASSQSKAGRDAQPQHF
>14|TRBV9
CASSPMVMNTEAFF
>14|TRBV9
CASSQGAPNYGYTF
>14|TRBV5-1
CASTPRLGNYGYTF
>17|TRBV11-3
CASSPDQGLTSTDTQYF
>16|TRBV9
CASSAQTSGGTDTQYF
>16|TRBV4-1
CASSQSLDRGNQPQHF
>15|TRBV28
CASSPATSGANVLTF
>15|TRBV7-9
CASSPTGLSGDEQFF
>16|TRBV4-1
CASSQLEVAGGFEQFF
>17|TRBV5-1
CASSLETSKSSYNEQFF
>15|TRBV24-1
CATSDTADRVNGYTF